Following are 13 T cell receptor beta chains from one sample sequenced in a study of blood T cell repertoires in COVID-19. Sequencing used immunoSEQ multiplex PCR; TCRdb keeps in-frame clones, though not all of them. The data show under 450,000 clones, with 86% seen just once and roughly 6.6% held by the top ten. Material for sequencing was peripheral blood. All receptors come from a woman aged 60 to 75 with COVID-19, enrolled during active disease.

As DNA, the CDR3 is TGCGCCAGCAGCTTTGTGGGACAGGGCCAAGAGACCCAGTACTTC. Translated: CASSFVGQGQETQYF. This chain uses TRBV5-1 with TRBJ2-5; 9 nucleotides align to TRBD1. The V gene end was trimmed by 2 bases and the J gene end by 1 base; junction bases not matched to a gene: 3. CDR3 length: 15 amino acids. Germline CDR1 and CDR2: SGHRS and YFSETQ.

The rearrangement links TRBV11-3 to TRBJ2-2, with a tentative D call TRBD1 (6 bases). This CDR3 is 14 amino acids long. Germline loops: CDR1 SGHNT, CDR2 YENEEA. With 6 bases removed from V and 3 bases from J, the gap between germline ends came to 11 bases. The CDR3 region has the DNA TGTGCCAGCAGACTGACAGGAGACACCGGGGAGCTGTTTTTT. This translates into CASRLTGDTGELFF.

The J gene is TRBJ2-3, the V gene TRBV10-1, with TRBD2 matching over 16 bases. The V segment lost 6 bases and the J segment 5 bases; nucleotides outside the gene matches: 8. The CDR3 is 17 residues long. Germline assignment: CDR1 WNHNN and CDR2 SYGVQD (reference sequence). The CDR3 protein is CASSGTSGGAGGDTQYF. CDR3 sequence (DNA): TGCGCCAGCAGCGGGACTAGCGGGGGGGCCGGTGGAGATACGCAGTATTTT.

The chain uses TRBV5-1 and TRBJ2-1; TRBD1 matches 9 bases. J was trimmed by 3 bases and V by 1 base; bases with no gene match: 5. The CDR3 is made up of 16 amino acids. The germline CDR1 and CDR2 sequences are SGHRS and YFSETQ. The CDR3 protein is CASSLRGTGNYNEQFF. The CDR3 DNA reads as TGCGCCAGCAGCTTGAGAGGGACAGGGAACTACAATGAGCAGTTCTTC.

The rearrangement links TRBV3-1 (or the pseudogene TRBV3-2) to TRBJ2-1; 8 bases agree with TRBD1. Germline assignment: CDR1 LGHDT and CDR2 YNNKEL (reference sequence). V was clipped by 4 bases and J by 5 bases; unmatched bases: 13. The CDR3 has 17 residues. The CDR3 DNA is TGTGCCAGCAGCCTAAGAGATTGGGACAGGAAAGACAATGAGCAGTTCTTC. Its protein is CASSLRDWDRKDNEQFF.

The chain couples TRBV5-1 to TRBJ2-7; possibly TRBD2 for D (7 bases). The CDR3 is 15 residues long. Per germline, CDR1 SGHRS and CDR2 YFSETQ. Trimming took 0 bases from V and 3 from J, leaving 13 bases between them. The CDR3 DNA is TGCGCCAGCAGCTTGGCCGCGGGGGCTTACTACGAGCAGTACTTC. Translated, it gives CASSLAAGAYYEQYF. The full variable domain, with the rest looked up from reference TRBV5-1 and TRBJ2-7, is KAGVTQTPRYLIKTRGQQVTLSCSPISGHRSVSWYQQTPGQGLQFLFEYFSETQRNKGNFPGRFSGRQFSNSRSEMNVSTLELGDSALYLCASSLAAGAYYEQYFGPGTRLTVT.

This clone appeared a single time. V gene TRBV3-1 (or the pseudogene TRBV3-2) combines with J gene TRBJ2-3; 15 positions match TRBD2. From germline, CDR1 is LGHDT and CDR2 YNNKEL (reference sequence). The CDR3 sequence is 17 residues long. Germline trimming cut 3 bases from V and 3 bases from J; bases unmatched to any gene: 4. This chain's CDR3 is CASSHGLAGGPTDTQYF. Written as DNA, the CDR3 is TGTGCCAGCAGCCACGGACTAGCGGGGGGGCCGACAGATACGCAGTATTTT.

This chain links TRBV19 with TRBJ2-1; 8 nucleotides match TRBD2. J was trimmed by 3 bases and V by 1 base; bases with no gene match: 5. The CDR3 covers 16 residues. Germline loops: CDR1 LNHDA, CDR2 SQIVND (reference sequence). DNA of the CDR3: TGTGCCAGTAGTATAGGAAGCGGGGGATACTACAATGAGCAGTTCTTC. Residues: CASSIGSGGYYNEQFF. Using reference TRBV19 and TRBJ2-1 for the parts outside the CDR3, the full variable domain is DGGITQSPKYLFRKEGQNVTLSCEQNLNHDAMYWYRQDPGQGLRLIYYSQIVNDFQKGDIAEGYSVSREKKESFPLTVTSAQKNPTAFYLCASSIGSGGYYNEQFFGPGTRLTVL.

The gene calls are TRBV2 and TRBJ2-1, with a weak D call TRBD2 (5 bases). In germline, CDR1 is SNHLY, CDR2 FYNNEI. Trimming took off 7 bases at V and 2 bases at J, with 15 bases between the two ends. The CDR3 loop spans 15 amino acids. This chain's CDR3 is CASKGLITPYNEQFF. The CDR3 nucleotides are TGTGCCAGCAAAGGACTCATCACCCCCTACAATGAGCAGTTCTTC.

The V gene is TRBV18, the J gene TRBJ1-5; no clear D. Germline assignment: CDR1 KGHSH and CDR2 LQKENI. The CDR3 totals 17 residues. The germline V and J ends were trimmed by 1 base and 3 bases, with 16 bases remaining between them. The CDR3 region is CASSPRREGSNNQPQHF. CDR3 coding DNA: TGTGCCAGCTCACCACGGCGGGAAGGGTCAAACAATCAGCCCCAGCATTTT.

This chain connects TRBV5-5 to TRBJ2-5; 7 nucleotides match TRBD2. This CDR3 contains 15 residues. The V gene's germline CDR1 is SGHKS and CDR2 YYEKEE (reference sequence). J lost 7 bases, V lost 3 bases, and 12 bases had no gene match. The CDR3 region is CASSSTAGRRVTQYF. The CDR3, as DNA: TGTGCCAGCAGCTCGACAGCGGGGCGGAGGGTGACCCAGTACTTC.

The genes are TRBV13 and TRBJ1-6; weak D call: TRBD1 (6 bases). The V end was cut by 5 bases, the J end by 7 bases, with 18 bases between. The CDR3 consists of 16 residues. Germline V gene lookup returns CDR1 PRHDT and CDR2 FYEKMQ (reference sequence). CDR3: CASSLSAGEYNSPLHF. The CDR3 DNA follows: TGTGCCAGCAGCCTCTCGGCAGGGGAGTACAATTCACCCCTCCACTTT.

The chain joins TRBV5-6 to TRBJ2-5; no firm D call. Germline values: CDR1 SGHDT, CDR2 YYEEEE. Trimming removed 2 bases at V and 2 bases at J, with 13 bases between. CDR3 length: 15 amino acids. As DNA, the CDR3 is TGTGCCAGCAGCTTTCCCCGACACGGACAAGAGACCCAGTACTTC. Translated, it gives CASSFPRHGQETQYF.